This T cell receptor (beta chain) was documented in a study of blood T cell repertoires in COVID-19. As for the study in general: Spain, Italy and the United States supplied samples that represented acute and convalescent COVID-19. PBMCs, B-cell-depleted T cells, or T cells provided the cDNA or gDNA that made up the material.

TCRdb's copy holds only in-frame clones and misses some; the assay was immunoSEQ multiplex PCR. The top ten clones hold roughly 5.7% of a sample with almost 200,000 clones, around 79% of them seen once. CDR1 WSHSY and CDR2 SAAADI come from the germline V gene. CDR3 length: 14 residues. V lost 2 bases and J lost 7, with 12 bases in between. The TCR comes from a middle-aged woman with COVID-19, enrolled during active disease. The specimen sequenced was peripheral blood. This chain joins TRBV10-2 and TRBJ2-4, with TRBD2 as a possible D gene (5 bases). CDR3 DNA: TGCGCCAGCAGTGAGCTAGCCGAGTTGAACATTCAGTACTTC. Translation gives CASSELAELNIQYF.